This is a list of T cell receptor beta chains from one sample in a study of immune evolution from preneoplasia to lung adenocarcinoma. Only in-frame clones appear in the TCRdb table, and some are missing; sequencing was by immunoSEQ multiplex PCR. The table includes approximately 17,000 clones, less than 90% detected once. Sequenced sample: FFPE invasive lung adenocarcinoma tissue. These receptors were obtained from a person aged 65-85 years with invasive lung adenocarcinoma. Both conserved end residues are part of each CDR3. The D gene is left open where the match is weak. The size entry is marked missing in some rows and otherwise reads once, few, many or a size class.

d_call: NA
v_call: TRBV7-9
clone_size: NA
j_call: TRBJ2-2
cdr3_nt: TGTGCCAGCAGCTTAGAGACCGGGGAGCTGTTTTTT
cdr3_aa: CASSLETGELFF

d_call: TRBD1
v_call: TRBV25-1
clone_size: NA
j_call: TRBJ1-1
cdr3_nt: TGTGCCAGCAGTTACGGACAGGGGACTGAAGCTTTCTTT
cdr3_aa: CASSYGQGTEAFF

d_call: NA
v_call: TRBV5-4
clone_size: NA
j_call: TRBJ1-1
cdr3_nt: TGTGCCAGCAGCACGACAGTTGCCACTGAAGCTTTCTTT
cdr3_aa: CASSTTVATEAFF

d_call: TRBD2
v_call: TRBV27
clone_size: once
j_call: TRBJ2-3
cdr3_nt: TGTGCCAGCAGTTCGAAGACTAGCGGGAGCACAGATACGCAGTATTTT
cdr3_aa: CASSSKTSGSTDTQYF

d_call: NA
v_call: TRBV7-2
clone_size: once
j_call: TRBJ2-5
cdr3_nt: TGTGCCAGCAGCGGGCGGGATCAAGAGACCCAGTACTTC
cdr3_aa: CASSGRDQETQYF

d_call: TRBD2
v_call: TRBV18
clone_size: NA
j_call: TRBJ2-7
cdr3_nt: TGTGCCAGCTCAGTAGCGGGGGACAGTTCCTACGAGCAGTACTTC
cdr3_aa: CASSVAGDSSYEQYF

d_call: NA
v_call: TRBV7-6
clone_size: NA
j_call: TRBJ2-2
cdr3_nt: TGTGCCAGCAGGGGCGCCGGGGAGCTGTTTTTT
cdr3_aa: CASRGAGELFF

d_call: NA
v_call: TRBV19
clone_size: NA
j_call: TRBJ1-2
cdr3_nt: TGTGCCAGTAGTTCCTTTGACAATGTGAGGCTTGGCTACACCTTC
cdr3_aa: CASSSFDNVRLGYTF

d_call: NA
v_call: TRBV6-5
clone_size: few
j_call: TRBJ1-1
cdr3_nt: TGTGCCAGCAGTTACGGCAGTCGTTTGGCTTTCTTT
cdr3_aa: CASSYGSRLAFF

d_call: NA
v_call: TRBV28
clone_size: NA
j_call: TRBJ1-5
cdr3_nt: TGTGCCAGCAGTTTTGGACGGACTTACAATCAGCCCCAGCATTTT
cdr3_aa: CASSFGRTYNQPQHF

d_call: NA
v_call: TRBV2
clone_size: NA
j_call: TRBJ2-3
cdr3_nt: TGTGCCAGCAGTACTAGCCTGGGGGGCCCTCGCCCAGATACGCAGTATTTT
cdr3_aa: CASSTSLGGPRPDTQYF

d_call: NA
v_call: TRBV29-1
clone_size: once
j_call: TRBJ2-7
cdr3_nt: TGCAGCGTCGAAGCAAATTCCTACGAGCAGTACTTC
cdr3_aa: CSVEANSYEQYF

d_call: TRBD1
v_call: TRBV11-3
clone_size: few
j_call: TRBJ2-5
cdr3_nt: TGTGCCAGCAGCTTGGGGACAGGTCCCGTTAGAGAGACCCAGTACTTC
cdr3_aa: CASSLGTGPVRETQYF

d_call: TRBD1
v_call: TRBV5-4
clone_size: NA
j_call: TRBJ1-5
cdr3_nt: TGTGCCAGCAGCTTGGGGCAGGGGGGTACTAGCAATCAGCCCCAGCATTTT
cdr3_aa: CASSLGQGGTSNQPQHF

d_call: NA
v_call: TRBV5-1
clone_size: few
j_call: TRBJ2-3
cdr3_nt: TGCGCCAGTCGGATTAGGGGGTTTGGCGTAGGAGATACGCAGTATTTT
cdr3_aa: CASRIRGFGVGDTQYF

d_call: TRBD1
v_call: TRBV13
clone_size: NA
j_call: TRBJ1-3
cdr3_nt: TGTGCCAGCAGCGCCCTAGACAGGGACTCTGGAAACACCATATATTTT
cdr3_aa: CASSALDRDSGNTIYF

d_call: NA
v_call: TRBV9
clone_size: NA
j_call: TRBJ1-1
cdr3_nt: TGTGCCAGCAGCCCGGACAGTGCTAACGCTGAAGCTTTCTTT
cdr3_aa: CASSPDSANAEAFF

d_call: NA
v_call: TRBV7-6
clone_size: NA
j_call: TRBJ1-1
cdr3_nt: TGTGCCAGCAGCTTGTCAAGGAACACTGAAGCTTTCTTT
cdr3_aa: CASSLSRNTEAFF

d_call: NA
v_call: TRBV29-1
clone_size: NA
j_call: TRBJ2-7
cdr3_nt: TGCAGCGTCATGGACCGGAGCTCCTACGAGCAGTACTTC
cdr3_aa: CSVMDRSSYEQYF

d_call: NA
v_call: TRBV2
clone_size: NA
j_call: TRBJ1-2
cdr3_nt: TGTGCCATAAGGAGTAATAACTATGGCTACACCTTC
cdr3_aa: CAIRSNNYGYTF

d_call: NA
v_call: TRBV6-1
clone_size: NA
j_call: TRBJ1-2
cdr3_nt: TGTGCCAGCAGTGAAGCTGGGTACGGCTACACCTTC
cdr3_aa: CASSEAGYGYTF

d_call: NA
v_call: TRBV27
clone_size: NA
j_call: TRBJ2-7
cdr3_nt: TGTGCCAGCAGTTTATCAGATACAACCTACGAGCAGTACTTC
cdr3_aa: CASSLSDTTYEQYF

d_call: NA
v_call: TRBV19
clone_size: NA
j_call: TRBJ2-5
cdr3_nt: TGTGCCAGTAGAGACTTCCAAGAGACCCAGTACTTC
cdr3_aa: CASRDFQETQYF

d_call: NA
v_call: TRBV27
clone_size: NA
j_call: TRBJ1-5
cdr3_nt: TGTGCCAGCAGCCCCCGAGTGGAGCAGCCCCAGCATTTT
cdr3_aa: CASSPRVEQPQHF

d_call: TRBD2
v_call: TRBV10-3
clone_size: NA
j_call: TRBJ2-5
cdr3_nt: TGTGCCATCAGTGACGGCGGGGGGGATCAAGAGACCCAGTACTTC
cdr3_aa: CAISDGGGDQETQYF

d_call: NA
v_call: TRBV20-1
clone_size: NA
j_call: TRBJ1-1
cdr3_nt: TGCAGTCCCTGGGCGAACACTGAAGCTTTCTTT
cdr3_aa: CSPWANTEAFF

d_call: TRBD2
v_call: TRBV2
clone_size: NA
j_call: TRBJ2-7
cdr3_nt: TGTGCCAACGGACTAGCGGGAGTCGCCGAGCAGTACTTC
cdr3_aa: CANGLAGVAEQYF